This entry is about one T cell receptor beta chain. Under the authors' procedure: Cell counts per sample came from amplifying reference gene primers. Clones were read by immunoSEQ multiplex PCR, and TCRdb kept only the in-frame ones, dropping some. The V and J calls and clone size were taken over from that table, and D and trimming were inferred from the DNA. This table holds 25,000 to 30,000 clones, around 89% found once. The V gene's germline CDR1 is LGHNA and CDR2 YNFKEQ. Trimming at V came to 0 bases and at J to 5 bases, leaving 7 bases not matched to a gene. The CDR3 runs 16 residues. This sample was included in a study of blood T cell repertoires in COVID-19. Across the whole study: Acute and convalescent COVID-19 samples came from the United States, Italy and Spain. T cells, B-cell-depleted T cells, or PBMCs supplied cDNA or gDNA.

This TCR was sampled from a human donor in a cohort sampled during active COVID-19. The chain employs TRBV4-2 and TRBJ2-5, with 9 nucleotides matching TRBD2. The sequencing sample was made of peripheral blood. The chain's CDR3 is CASSQDTASGVETQYF. Here the CDR3 DNA reads TGTGCCAGCAGCCAAGATACGGCTAGCGGGGTGGAGACCCAGTACTTC.